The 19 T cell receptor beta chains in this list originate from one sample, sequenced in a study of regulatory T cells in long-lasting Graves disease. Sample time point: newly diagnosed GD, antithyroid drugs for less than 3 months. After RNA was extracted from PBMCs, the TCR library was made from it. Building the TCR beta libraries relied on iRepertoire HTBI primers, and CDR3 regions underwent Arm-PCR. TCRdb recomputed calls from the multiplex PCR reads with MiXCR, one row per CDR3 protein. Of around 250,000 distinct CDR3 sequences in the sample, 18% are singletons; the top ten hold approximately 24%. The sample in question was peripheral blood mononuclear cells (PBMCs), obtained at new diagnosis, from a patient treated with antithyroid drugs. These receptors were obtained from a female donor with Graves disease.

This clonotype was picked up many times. As DNA, the CDR3 is TGTGCCAGCAGCTTAGACGGAGGTGCCAGCACAGATACGCAGTATTTT. Its protein product is CASSLDGGASTDTQYF. The gene calls are TRBV11-3 and TRBJ2-3, with D perhaps matching TRBD2 (5 bases). The CDR3 has 16 amino acids. Germline CDR1 reads SGHNT; CDR2 reads YENEEA. V lost 0 bases and J lost 0, with 10 bases in between.

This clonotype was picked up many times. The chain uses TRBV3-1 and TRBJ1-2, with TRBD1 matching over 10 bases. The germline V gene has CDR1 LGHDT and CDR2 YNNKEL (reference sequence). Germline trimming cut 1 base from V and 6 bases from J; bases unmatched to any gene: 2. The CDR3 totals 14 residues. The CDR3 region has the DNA TGTGCCAGCAGCCAAGCCGGGACAGGGGATGGCTACACCTTC. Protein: CASSQAGTGDGYTF.

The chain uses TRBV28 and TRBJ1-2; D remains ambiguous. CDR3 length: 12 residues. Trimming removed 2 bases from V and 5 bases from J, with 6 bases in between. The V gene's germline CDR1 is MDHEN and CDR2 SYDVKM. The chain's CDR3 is CASSLVLYGYTF. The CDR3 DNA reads TGTGCCAGCAGTTTAGTACTTTATGGCTACACCTTC.

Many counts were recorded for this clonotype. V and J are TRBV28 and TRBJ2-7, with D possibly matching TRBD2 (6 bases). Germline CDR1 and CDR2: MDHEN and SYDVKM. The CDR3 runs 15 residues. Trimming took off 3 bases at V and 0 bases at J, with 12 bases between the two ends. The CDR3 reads CASSFTGEASYEQYF. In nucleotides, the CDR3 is TGTGCCAGCAGTTTTACGGGGGAGGCCTCCTACGAGCAGTACTTC.

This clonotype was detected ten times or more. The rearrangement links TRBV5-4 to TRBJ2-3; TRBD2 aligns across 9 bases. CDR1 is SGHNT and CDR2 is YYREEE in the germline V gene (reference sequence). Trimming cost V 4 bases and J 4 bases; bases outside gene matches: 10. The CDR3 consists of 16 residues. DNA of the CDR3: TGTGCCAGCAGCAGACTTATAGCGGGAGTTGCAGATACGCAGTATTTT. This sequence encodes CASSRLIAGVADTQYF.

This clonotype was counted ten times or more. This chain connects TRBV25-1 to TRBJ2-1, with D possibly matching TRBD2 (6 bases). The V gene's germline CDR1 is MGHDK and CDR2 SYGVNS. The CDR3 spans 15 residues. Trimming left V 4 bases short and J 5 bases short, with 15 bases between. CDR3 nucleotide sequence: TGTGCCAGCAGTGCCAGACCCGGGAGTGACAATGAGCAGTTCTTC. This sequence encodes CASSARPGSDNEQFF.

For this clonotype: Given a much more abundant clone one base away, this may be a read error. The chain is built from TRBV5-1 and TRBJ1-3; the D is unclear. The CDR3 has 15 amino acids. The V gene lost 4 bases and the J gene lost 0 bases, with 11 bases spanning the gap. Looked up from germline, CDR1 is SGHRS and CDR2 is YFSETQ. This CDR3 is CASSRGHCSGNTIYF. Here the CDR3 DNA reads TGCGCCAGCAGCCGAGGTCACTGCTCTGGAAACACCATATATTTT.

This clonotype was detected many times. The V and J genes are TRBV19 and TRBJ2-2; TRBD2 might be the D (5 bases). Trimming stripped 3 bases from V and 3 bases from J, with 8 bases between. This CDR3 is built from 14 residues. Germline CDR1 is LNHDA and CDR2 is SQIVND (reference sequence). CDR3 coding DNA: TGTGCCAGTAGTATTACTAGGCACACCGGGGAGCTGTTTTTT. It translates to CASSITRHTGELFF.

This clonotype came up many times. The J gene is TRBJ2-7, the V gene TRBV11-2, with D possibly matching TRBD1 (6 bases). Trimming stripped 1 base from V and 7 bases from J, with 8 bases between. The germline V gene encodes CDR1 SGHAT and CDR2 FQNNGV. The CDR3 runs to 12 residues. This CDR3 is CASSLGRGEQYF. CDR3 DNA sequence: TGTGCCAGCAGCTTAGGAAGGGGGGAGCAGTACTTC.

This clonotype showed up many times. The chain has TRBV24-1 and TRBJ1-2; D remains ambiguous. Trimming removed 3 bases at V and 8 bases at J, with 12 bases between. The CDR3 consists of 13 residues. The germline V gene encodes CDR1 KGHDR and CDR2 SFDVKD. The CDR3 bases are TGTGCCACCAGTGATCGGTCCCTCGGGGGCTACACCTTC. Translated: CATSDRSLGGYTF.

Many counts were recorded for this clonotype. DNA for the CDR3: TGTGCCAGCAGCGCCGGGACTAAAAACATTCAGTACTTC. It yields the protein CASSAGTKNIQYF. The genes are TRBV2 and TRBJ2-4, with D perhaps TRBD2 (6 bases). The germline V gene encodes CDR1 SNHLY and CDR2 FYNNEI. The CDR3 extends over 13 amino acids. V gave up 6 bases and J gave up 4 bases, with 10 bases separating them.

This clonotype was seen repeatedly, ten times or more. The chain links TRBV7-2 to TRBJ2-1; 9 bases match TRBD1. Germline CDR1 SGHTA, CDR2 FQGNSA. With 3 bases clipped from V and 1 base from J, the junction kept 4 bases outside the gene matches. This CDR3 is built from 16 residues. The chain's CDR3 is CASSFEQGASYNEQFF. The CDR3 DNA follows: TGTGCCAGCAGCTTTGAACAGGGGGCATCCTACAATGAGCAGTTCTTC.

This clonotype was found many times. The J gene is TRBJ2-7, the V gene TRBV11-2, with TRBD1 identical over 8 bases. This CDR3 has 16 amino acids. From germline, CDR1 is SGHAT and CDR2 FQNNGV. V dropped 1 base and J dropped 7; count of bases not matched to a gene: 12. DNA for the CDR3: TGTGCCAGCAGCTTAGGCCGGGACAGGCCCTACGGGGAGCAGTACTTC. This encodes CASSLGRDRPYGEQYF.

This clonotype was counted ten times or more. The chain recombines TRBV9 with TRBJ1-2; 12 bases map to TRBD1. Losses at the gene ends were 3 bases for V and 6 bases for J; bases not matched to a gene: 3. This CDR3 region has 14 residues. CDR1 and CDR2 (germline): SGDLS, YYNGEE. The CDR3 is CASSEGQGADGYTF. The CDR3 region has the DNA TGTGCCAGCAGCGAGGGACAGGGGGCCGATGGCTACACCTTC.

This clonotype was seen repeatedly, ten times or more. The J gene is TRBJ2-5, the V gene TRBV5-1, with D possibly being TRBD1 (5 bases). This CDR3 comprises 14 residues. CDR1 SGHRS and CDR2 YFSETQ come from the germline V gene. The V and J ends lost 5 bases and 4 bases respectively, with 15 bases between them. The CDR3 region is CASRSQPGSETQYF. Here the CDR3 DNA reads TGCGCCAGCAGATCACAACCAGGGTCAGAGACCCAGTACTTC.

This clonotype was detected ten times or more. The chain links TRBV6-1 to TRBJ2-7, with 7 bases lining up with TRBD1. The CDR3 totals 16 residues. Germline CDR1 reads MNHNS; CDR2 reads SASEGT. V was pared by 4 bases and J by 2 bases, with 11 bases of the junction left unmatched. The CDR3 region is CASSAPDRALPYEQYF. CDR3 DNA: TGTGCCAGCAGTGCCCCTGACAGGGCTTTACCCTACGAGCAGTACTTC.

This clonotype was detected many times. CDR3 protein: CASSFKAGETYEQYF. The CDR3 nucleotides read TGTGCCAGCAGTTTTAAAGCGGGAGAGACCTACGAGCAGTACTTC. The J gene is TRBJ2-7, the V gene TRBV7-2; TRBD2 aligns across 8 bases. Germline trimming cut 6 bases from V and 2 bases from J; bases unmatched to any gene: 9. This CDR3 region has 15 residues. CDR1 and CDR2 (germline): SGHTA, FQGNSA.

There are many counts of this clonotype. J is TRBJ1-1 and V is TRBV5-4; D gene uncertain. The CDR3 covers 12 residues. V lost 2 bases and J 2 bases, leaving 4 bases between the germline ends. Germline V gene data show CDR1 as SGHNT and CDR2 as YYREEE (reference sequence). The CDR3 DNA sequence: TGTGCCAGCAGCTTAATTAACACTGAAGCTTTCTTT. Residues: CASSLINTEAFF.

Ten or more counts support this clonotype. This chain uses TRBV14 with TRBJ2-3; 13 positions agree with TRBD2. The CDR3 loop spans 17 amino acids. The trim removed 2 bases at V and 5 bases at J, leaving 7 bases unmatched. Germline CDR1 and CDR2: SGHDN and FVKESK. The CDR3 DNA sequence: TGTGCCAGCAGCCAACTCACAGGACTAGCGGGAGAAGATACGCAGTATTTT. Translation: CASSQLTGLAGEDTQYF.